What follows are 5 T cell receptor beta chains derived from one specimen sequenced in a study of blood T cell repertoires in COVID-19. Some clones are missing from TCRdb's copy, which holds only in-frame ones; the method was immunoSEQ multiplex PCR. The sample consists of around 310,000 clones, 90% of them appearing once. Sequenced input: peripheral blood. The receptors shown here come from a woman between 40 and 50 years old with COVID-19, enrolled during active disease.

V gene TRBV9 combines with J gene TRBJ2-1; 12 bases agree with TRBD1. The V gene end was trimmed by 5 bases and the J gene end by 2 bases; junction bases not matched to a gene: 11. From germline, CDR1 is SGDLS and CDR2 YYNGEE. The length of the CDR3 is 18 residues. CDR3 coding DNA: TGTGCCAGCAGTTCGGGACAGGGGGCGCCTTATCCCTACAATGAGCAGTTCTTC. This sequence encodes CASSSGQGAPYPYNEQFF.

The chain combines TRBV5-6 with TRBJ2-5; the D gene is possibly TRBD1 (5 bases). Trimming took off 0 bases at V and 2 bases at J, with 11 bases between the two ends. This CDR3 is 15 amino acids long. Per the germline V gene, CDR1 is SGHDT and CDR2 is YYEEEE. The CDR3 reads CASSLAGQGQETQYF. CDR3 DNA sequence: TGTGCCAGCAGCTTGGCCGGGCAGGGACAAGAGACCCAGTACTTC.

This chain uses TRBV11-3 with TRBJ2-3, with TRBD2 identical over 13 bases. V was clipped by 3 bases and J by 3 bases; unmatched bases: 3. The CDR3 loop spans 16 amino acids. Germline loops: CDR1 SGHNT, CDR2 YENEEA. The CDR3: CASSFGTSGTTDTQYF. CDR3 nucleotide sequence: TGTGCCAGCAGCTTCGGGACTAGCGGGACTACAGATACGCAGTATTTT.

The chain joins TRBV6-1 to TRBJ2-3; D unclear. Looked up from germline, CDR1 is MNHNS and CDR2 is SASEGT. The V gene lost 1 base and the J gene lost 3 bases, with 11 bases spanning the gap. This CDR3 is 15 amino acids long. CDR3 sequence: CASSEVYGYTDTQYF. CDR3 DNA: TGTGCCAGCAGTGAAGTTTACGGGTATACAGATACGCAGTATTTT.

The V and J genes are TRBV4-1 and TRBJ1-6; D possibly corresponds to TRBD1 (5 bases). The germline V gene has CDR1 MGHRA and CDR2 YSYEKL. This CDR3 is 19 amino acids long. Trimming removed 0 bases at V and 0 bases at J, with 15 bases between. This CDR3 is CASSQDVQADSSYNSPLHF. CDR3 DNA: TGCGCCAGCAGCCAAGATGTACAGGCCGATAGCTCCTATAATTCACCCCTCCACTTT.